This is a list of T cell receptor beta chains from one sample in a study of OX40 agonist ivuxolimab in advanced cancers. The data were produced by immunoSEQ multiplex PCR, yet TCRdb's version contains in-frame clones alone and is incomplete. Of 60,000 or so clones in the sample, 70% to 85% are singletons; the top ten hold 2% to 3%. Sequenced material: CD4+ or CD8+ T cells sorted from blood, taken in a trial of the OX40 agonist ivuxolimab. The receptors come from an adult with an advanced solid tumor such as melanoma, head and neck, liver or kidney cancer. Each CDR3 is given with its conserved first and last residue. D genes are given only for firm matches. Rows may omit the clone size; those that give it use once, few, many or a size class.

v_call	clone_size	j_call	d_call	cdr3_aa	cdr3_nt
TRBV5-1	NA	TRBJ2-3	NA	CASSLGGSTDTQYF	TGCGCCAGCAGCTTGGGGGGGAGCACAGATACGCAGTATTTT
TRBV6-1	NA	TRBJ1-6	NA	CASRIPPSPLHF	TGTGCCAGCAGAATACCCCCTTCACCCCTCCACTTT
TRBV5-1	NA	TRBJ2-1	TRBD2	CASSLRTSGNNEQFF	TGCGCCAGCAGCTTAAGGACTAGCGGGAACAATGAGCAGTTCTTC
TRBV5-4	NA	TRBJ2-5	TRBD1	CASSSQGLGETQYF	TGTGCCAGCAGCTCACAGGGGCTGGGAGAGACCCAGTACTTC
TRBV2	once	TRBJ2-5	TRBD2	CASRIDLLAGGPKTQYF	TGTGCCAGCAGAATCGATTTGCTAGCGGGGGGGCCGAAGACCCAGTACTTC
TRBV18	NA	TRBJ1-1	NA	CASSLTLNTEAFF	TGTGCCAGCTCCCTCACACTGAACACTGAAGCTTTCTTT
TRBV18	NA	TRBJ2-5	NA	CASSPRETQYF	TGTGCCAGCTCACCGAGGGAGACCCAGTACTTC
TRBV20-1	NA	TRBJ1-4	NA	CSASRTRGLFF	TGCAGTGCTAGTCGAACCCGGGGGCTGTTTTTT
TRBV6-5	NA	TRBJ1-3	NA	CASSYLPGNTIYF	TGTGCCAGCAGTTACTTGCCTGGAAACACCATATATTTT
TRBV7-2	NA	TRBJ1-1	TRBD1	CASSNRDRGSEAFF	TGTGCCAGCTCCAATCGGGACAGGGGATCTGAAGCTTTCTTT
TRBV7-9	NA	TRBJ1-2	TRBD1	CASSTDRGPRGYTF	TGTGCCAGCAGCACGGACAGGGGGCCTCGTGGCTACACCTTC
TRBV29-1	NA	TRBJ2-5	NA	CSVASSGAQTQYF	TGCAGCGTTGCGTCGTCAGGGGCACAGACCCAGTACTTC
TRBV7-2	NA	TRBJ2-5	TRBD1	CASSFRQGFSKRSETQYF	TGTGCCAGCAGCTTCAGACAGGGGTTTTCCAAAAGGTCGGAGACCCAGTACTTC
TRBV6-5	NA	TRBJ2-7	TRBD1	CASARTGVYEQYF	TGTGCCAGCGCGCGGACAGGGGTCTACGAGCAGTACTTC
TRBV18	once	TRBJ1-4	TRBD1	CASSPYRGESEKLFF	TGTGCCAGCTCACCGTACAGGGGGGAGAGTGAAAAACTGTTTTTT
TRBV6-5	NA	TRBJ2-2	NA	CASSYHTVGGTGELFF	TGTGCCAGCAGTTACCATACGGTGGGAGGTACCGGGGAGCTGTTTTTT
TRBV5-6	NA	TRBJ1-4	NA	CASSSVGELFF	TGTGCCAGCTCCTCTGTGGGTGAACTGTTTTTT
TRBV6-5	NA	TRBJ1-2	NA	CASSSPGKGPYGYTF	TGTGCCAGCAGTTCCCCGGGGAAGGGGCCCTATGGCTACACCTTC
TRBV21-1	NA	TRBJ1-4	NA	CASSPVEQNNEKLFF	TGTGCCAGCAGCCCAGTGGAACAGAATAATGAAAAACTGTTTTTT
TRBV6-5	few	TRBJ2-1	TRBD1	CASSYSGTGLFF	TGTGCCAGCAGTTATTCCGGGACAGGGCTGTTCTTC
TRBV6-6	NA	TRBJ1-5	NA	CASGRQPQHF	TGTGCCAGCGGACGCCAGCCCCAGCATTTT
TRBV7-3	few	TRBJ1-2	NA	CASVIWQGANYGYTF	TGTGCCAGCGTAATCTGGCAGGGAGCTAACTATGGCTACACCTTC
TRBV21-1	NA	TRBJ2-5	NA	CASSKGQGQETQYF	TGTGCCAGCAGCAAAGGACAGGGCCAAGAGACCCAGTACTTC
TRBV5-5	NA	TRBJ1-1	NA	CASSLMRGERTEAFF	TGTGCCAGCAGCTTGATGCGCGGGGAACGGACTGAAGCTTTCTTT
TRBV29-1	NA	TRBJ1-1	NA	CSVDRWNTEAFF	TGCAGCGTTGATAGGTGGAACACTGAAGCTTTCTTT
TRBV6-5	NA	TRBJ1-2	NA	CASSYGSAGSGYTF	TGTGCCAGCAGTTACGGATCGGCAGGGAGTGGCTACACCTTC
TRBV19	NA	TRBJ2-2	NA	CASSSRVGGPGELFF	TGTGCCAGTAGTAGCCGGGTTGGCGGACCCGGGGAGCTGTTTTTT
TRBV4-2	NA	TRBJ1-1	NA	CASSQAGPLMNTEAFF	TGTGCCAGCAGCCAAGCGGGGCCTCTCATGAACACTGAAGCTTTCTTT
TRBV4-2	NA	TRBJ2-7	TRBD1	CASSQGDRDLEQYF	TGTGCCAGCAGCCAAGGGGACAGGGATCTCGAGCAGTACTTC
TRBV2	NA	TRBJ1-2	NA	CASSDPEPYWGYTF	TGTGCCAGCAGTGATCCTGAGCCCTATTGGGGCTACACCTTC
TRBV9	NA	TRBJ2-1	TRBD2	CASSPTERGGLNNEQFF	TGTGCCAGCAGCCCCACGGAGCGGGGGGGCCTGAACAATGAGCAGTTCTTC
TRBV18	NA	TRBJ2-5	TRBD1	CASSLLDRATTQYF	TGTGCCAGCTCACTACTGGACAGGGCGACAACCCAGTACTTC
TRBV6-5	NA	TRBJ1-6	NA	CATGGEGNSPLHF	TGTGCCACGGGCGGCGAAGGAAATTCACCCCTCCACTTT
TRBV19	NA	TRBJ2-7	TRBD2	CASSDPSGGTYEQYF	TGTGCCAGTAGTGACCCTTCGGGGGGGACCTACGAGCAGTACTTC
TRBV18	few	TRBJ1-3	NA	CASSLTGNTIYF	TGTGCCAGCTCTCTGACTGGAAACACCATATATTTT